This TCR beta chain stems from a study of cytomegalovirus exposure and HLA in healthy donors. V dropped 5 bases and J dropped 10 bases, with 12 bases sitting between them. The CDR3 has 13 residues. CDR1 and CDR2 (germline): SGHVS, FNYEAQ. The PCR was carried out with 60 Vbeta primers and 13 Jbeta primers. This table comes from immunoSEQ multiplex PCR, and its TCRdb copy is limited to in-frame clones, with some not included. The sample has roughly 88,000 clones. The receptor comes from a man aged 50-59 years in good health and CMV-seropositive. The rearrangement joins TRBV7-6 to TRBJ1-6, with a tentative D call TRBD1 (6 bases). Sequenced: PBMCs. The CDR3 coding sequence is TGTGCCAGCAGCCGAGGGGGGGACTCACCCCTCCACTTT. Translation: CASSRGGDSPLHF.